One T cell receptor (beta chain) is described in this entry. Its antigen is not identified. The CDR3 contains 17 residues. V was trimmed by 6 bases and J by 7 bases, leaving 22 bases between them. Germline V gene sequence: CDR1 MNHEY, CDR2 SMNVEV (reference sequence). This sample is drawn from a study of T cell responses to AZD1222 COVID-19 vaccine. Regarding the study as a whole: Vaccination with two AZD1222 doses was followed by a rise in Spike-specific TCR breadth and depth.

Libraries were prepared by immunoSEQ multiplex PCR; TCRdb keeps only in-frame clonotypes and omits some of them. The profile shows 150,000 to 200,000 clones, approximately 91% of them singletons. The origin of this receptor is an adult in good health. The chain recombines TRBV27 with TRBJ1-6; D may be TRBD1 (6 bases). Sequenced here: peripheral blood, sampled on day 0 of AZD1222 vaccination. The CDR3 spells CASSLVPWGLMNSPLHF. The CDR3 DNA reads TGTGCCAGCAGCCTAGTACCGTGGGGGCTTATGAATTCACCCCTCCACTTT.